A selection of T cell receptor beta chains follows, all from one sample in a study of T-cell reconstitution after alpha-beta-depleted transplantation in children. TCRdb passed the PCR reads through MiXCR, listing each CDR3 protein once. The sample records over 400,000 distinct CDR3 sequences, about 45% being singletons. The specimen comprised PBMCs, sampled before TCRalphabeta/CD19-depleted stem cell transplant. These receptors were taken from a girl aged 2 to 10 with aplastic anemia, due to receive a stem cell transplant. Both conserved end residues are part of each CDR3. Fields, in order: J gene, clone size, V gene, D gene, CDR3 protein, CDR3 DNA. A D gene is named only where the DNA matches it firmly. Size tells how often a clone was seen (once, few, many) or the class of an expanded clone, and some rows leave it out.

TRBJ1-4 | many | TRBV28 | TRBD1 | CASSLVRGAANEKLFF | TGTGCCAGCAGTTTAGTCAGGGGGGCAGCTAATGAAAAACTGTTTTTT
TRBJ2-7 | few | TRBV20-1 | TRBD1 | CSAGQGSGEQYF | TGCAGTGCCGGACAGGGTTCGGGCGAGCAGTACTTC
TRBJ2-5 | . | TRBV20-1 | TRBD2 | CSAMHSGIGETQYF | TGCAGTGCTATGCATAGCGGGATTGGAGAGACCCAGTACTTC
TRBJ2-1 | few | TRBV5-1 | . | CASSLGNAYNEQFF | TGCGCCAGCAGCTTGGGGAACGCCTACAATGAGCAGTTCTTC
TRBJ2-1 | . | TRBV7-3 | . | CASSLLDGSTYNEQFF | TGTGCCAGCAGCTTACTCGACGGGAGCACGTACAATGAGCAGTTCTTC
TRBJ2-1 | . | TRBV5-1 | TRBD2 | CASSFGLAGGPRYNEQFF | TGCGCCAGCAGCTTCGGTCTAGCGGGGGGGCCAAGATACAATGAGCAGTTCTTC
TRBJ2-1 | few | TRBV5-6 | TRBD2 | CASSRLAGSSYNEQFF | TGTGCCAGCAGCCGACTAGCGGGGAGCTCCTACAATGAGCAGTTCTTC
TRBJ2-3 | once | TRBV5-1 | TRBD2 | CASSLLTLAGEGDTQYF | TGCGCCAGCAGCTTGCTAACGCTAGCGGGGGAAGGGGATACGCAGTATTTT
TRBJ2-6 | many | TRBV6-2/TRBV6-3 | . | CASIPGRGSGANVLTF | TGTGCCAGCATTCCGGGACGAGGCTCTGGGGCCAACGTCCTGACTTTC
TRBJ1-4 | many | TRBV7-2 | . | CASSSSRGKEKLFF | TGTGCCAGCAGCTCCAGTAGGGGAAAAGAAAAACTGTTTTTT
TRBJ2-1 | . | TRBV5-6 | TRBD2 | CASSSLLLAGAYNEQFF | TGTGCCAGCAGCTCCCTACTTCTAGCGGGAGCCTACAATGAGCAGTTCTTC
TRBJ2-5 | . | TRBV6-1 | . | CASSIRAQETQYF | TGTGCCAGCAGCATACGGGCCCAAGAGACCCAGTACTTC
TRBJ2-3 | . | TRBV4-1 | . | CASSQFGGGTDTQYF | TGCGCCAGCAGCCAATTTGGCGGCGGCACAGATACGCAGTATTTT
TRBJ2-7 | . | TRBV5-1 | TRBD1 | CASSLTLLDRGLYEQYF | TGCGCCAGCAGCTTGACCCTCTTGGACAGGGGGCTCTACGAGCAGTACTTC
TRBJ2-1 | many | TRBV12-3/TRBV12-4 | TRBD1 | CASRFNRGHNEQFF | TGTGCCAGCAGGTTCAACAGGGGCCACAATGAGCAGTTCTTC
TRBJ2-2 | . | TRBV5-1 | . | CASRVFNTGELFF | TGCGCCAGCAGGGTTTTCAACACCGGGGAGCTGTTTTTT
TRBJ1-5 | . | TRBV20-1 | . | CSASAWGGYQPQHF | TGCAGTGCTAGCGCTTGGGGGGGCTATCAGCCCCAGCATTTT
TRBJ1-1 | . | TRBV6-7 | . | CASTGTPTPKNTEAFF | TGTGCCAGCACCGGGACCCCGACCCCCAAGAACACTGAAGCTTTCTTT
TRBJ2-5 | . | TRBV6-1 | TRBD1 | CASSRDQTGVKTQYF | TGTGCCAGCAGTCGGGATCAGACAGGGGTGAAGACCCAGTACTTC
TRBJ2-7 | . | TRBV29-1 | TRBD2 | CSVIAGYEQYF | TGCAGCGTAATAGCGGGCTACGAGCAGTACTTC
TRBJ2-3 | . | TRBV11-1 | . | CASSTPWTDTQYF | TGTGCCAGCAGCACACCGTGGACAGATACGCAGTATTTT
TRBJ1-2 | . | TRBV27 | TRBD1 | CASSLSSGQGVYGYTF | TGTGCCAGCAGTTTAAGCTCAGGACAGGGCGTCTATGGCTACACCTTC
TRBJ2-1 | few | TRBV5-1 | . | CASSSEVTGREQFF | TGCGCCAGCAGCTCCGAGGTTACAGGTCGGGAGCAGTTCTTC
TRBJ1-5 | . | TRBV5-6 | . | CASSLGFRYAQPQHF | TGTGCCAGCAGCTTGGGGTTCAGGTACGCTCAGCCCCAGCATTTT
TRBJ2-5 | . | TRBV9 | TRBD2 | CASSVGGAGWGETQYF | TGTGCCAGCAGCGTAGGAGGAGCGGGATGGGGAGAGACCCAGTACTTC
TRBJ1-2 | . | TRBV6-1 | . | CASSAGREINVYGYTF | TGTGCCAGCAGTGCCGGGAGAGAGATCAATGTCTATGGCTACACCTTC
TRBJ2-6 | many | TRBV5-1 | . | CASSSQGGFNVLTF | TGCGCCAGCAGCTCACAGGGAGGGTTCAACGTCCTGACTTTC
TRBJ2-1 | . | TRBV5-5 | . | CASSLEVRVEQFF | TGTGCCAGCAGCTTGGAAGTCAGGGTCGAGCAGTTCTTC
TRBJ1-5 | . | TRBV7-9 | . | CASSFVGYGSNQPQHF | TGTGCCAGCAGCTTCGTAGGGTATGGTAGCAATCAGCCCCAGCATTTT
TRBJ2-1 | . | TRBV12-3/TRBV12-4 | TRBD2 | CASTRLAGREEQFF | TGTGCCAGCACCAGACTAGCGGGAAGGGAAGAGCAGTTCTTC
TRBJ2-3 | . | TRBV5-1 | . | CASSLSPGSRTDTQYF | TGCGCCAGCAGCTTAAGCCCAGGGAGTCGCACAGATACGCAGTATTTT
TRBJ2-7 | many | TRBV9 | TRBD2 | CASSVGGLAGGEQYF | TGTGCCAGCAGCGTCGGGGGACTAGCGGGAGGCGAGCAGTACTTC
TRBJ1-5 | few | TRBV4-2 | . | CASSQGEIYQPQHF | TGTGCCAGCAGCCAAGGGGAGATTTATCAGCCCCAGCATTTT
TRBJ2-3 | few | TRBV20-1 | . | CSARDPQTSTDTQYF | TGCAGTGCTAGAGATCCCCAAACTAGCACAGATACGCAGTATTTT
TRBJ2-5 | . | TRBV7-9 | . | CASSLSGPRETQYF | TGTGCCAGCAGCTTATCGGGACCAAGGGAGACCCAGTACTTC
TRBJ2-1 | . | TRBV6-1 | . | CASSQGGIGKSEQFF | TGTGCCAGCAGCCAAGGGGGGATTGGGAAAAGTGAGCAGTTCTTC
TRBJ2-1 | . | TRBV15 | TRBD2 | CATSRKAGGVGEQFF | TGTGCCACCAGCAGAAAAGCGGGAGGGGTCGGTGAGCAGTTCTTC
TRBJ2-1 | many | TRBV9 | TRBD1 | CASSVGTGVYNEQFF | TGTGCCAGCAGCGTCGGGACAGGGGTATACAATGAGCAGTTCTTC
TRBJ2-3 | few | TRBV5-1 | TRBD2 | CASSLESSAGTSGCF | TGCGCCAGCAGCTTGGAGTCTTCGGCCGGGACTAGCGGGTGTTTT
TRBJ1-2 | many | TRBV28 | TRBD1 | CASSLTGGGGYTF | TGTGCCAGCAGTCTAACAGGGGGCGGGGGCTACACCTTC
TRBJ2-3 | . | TRBV20-1 | . | CSAKGGLSTDTQYF | TGCAGTGCGAAGGGGGGGCTTAGCACAGATACGCAGTATTTT
TRBJ2-5 | few | TRBV20-1 | TRBD2 | CSAAKPGLGEYF | TGCAGTGCTGCAAAACCGGGACTAGGGGAGTACTTC
TRBJ2-6 | . | TRBV7-6 | TRBD2 | CASSLTGGGANVLTF | TGTGCCAGCAGCTTAACGGGAGGAGGGGCCAACGTCCTGACTTTC
TRBJ2-1 | . | TRBV18 | . | CASSPLVGSSYNEQFF | TGTGCCAGCTCACCACTAGTGGGGAGCTCCTACAATGAGCAGTTCTTC
TRBJ2-1 | many | TRBV5-1 | . | CASSFSTAYNEQFF | TGCGCCAGCAGCTTTTCGACAGCCTACAATGAGCAGTTCTTC
TRBJ2-7 | many | TRBV20-1 | . | CSAAFGGLSYEQYF | TGCAGTGCGGCTTTTGGGGGGCTTTCCTACGAGCAGTACTTC